This is a list of T cell receptor beta chains from one sample in a study of cytomegalovirus exposure and HLA in healthy donors. Assay used: immunoSEQ multiplex PCR; TCRdb lists only in-frame clones, some missing. The data show approximately 150,000 clones, about 89% seen once. Sequenced material: PBMCs. The receptors here all came from a man aged 18 to 30 in good health and CMV-seropositive. CDR3s include the opening cysteine and the closing phenylalanine or tryptophan. D genes are given only for firm matches. Rows give clone size only sometimes, using once, few, many, or a class for an expanded clone.

clone size	J gene	D gene	V gene	CDR3 protein	CDR3 DNA
.	TRBJ1-4	.	TRBV7-9	CASSLVGGDHLEKLFF	TGTGCCAGCAGCTTAGTGGGGGGGGACCACCTTGAAAAACTGTTTTTT
.	TRBJ2-5	.	TRBV2	CASSEIEGTQYF	TGTGCCAGCAGTGAGATAGAGGGGACCCAGTACTTC
.	TRBJ1-2	.	TRBV19	CASSVNFYGYTF	TGTGCCAGTAGTGTTAATTTCTATGGCTACACCTTC
.	TRBJ1-1	.	TRBV2	CASSVTFF	TGTGCCAGCAGTGTAACTTTCTTT
once	TRBJ2-3	.	TRBV28	CASSSRGLGTDTQYF	TGTGCCAGCAGCAGCCGTGGACTCGGCACAGATACGCAGTATTTT
.	TRBJ2-1	.	TRBV2	CATQAGNSYNEQFF	TGTGCCACCCAGGCGGGAAACTCCTACAATGAGCAGTTCTTC
.	TRBJ2-1	.	TRBV28	CASSFRVTYNEQFF	TGTGCCAGCAGTTTTCGTGTAACCTACAATGAGCAGTTCTTC
.	TRBJ2-1	TRBD2	TRBV4-3	CASSPGTRIENEQFF	TGCGCCAGCAGCCCCGGGACTAGGATCGAGAATGAGCAGTTCTTC
.	TRBJ2-7	TRBD2	TRBV5-4	CASSSPAGGVYEQYF	TGTGCCAGCAGCTCCCCCGCGGGAGGAGTGTACGAGCAGTACTTC
.	TRBJ2-7	.	TRBV19	CASTPSQRGSYEQYF	TGTGCCAGTACCCCATCCCAGCGTGGCTCCTACGAGCAGTACTTC
.	TRBJ2-1	TRBD2	TRBV7-6	CASSLPWAGGHGDEQFF	TGTGCCAGCAGCTTACCTTGGGCGGGGGGACATGGGGATGAGCAGTTCTTC
.	TRBJ1-1	.	TRBV13	CASSPGGHGNTEAFF	TGTGCCAGCAGCCCGGGCGGACACGGGAACACTGAAGCTTTCTTT
.	TRBJ1-5	.	TRBV30	CAWSVRTNQPQHF	TGTGCCTGGAGTGTTCGGACAAATCAGCCCCAGCATTTT
.	TRBJ2-7	TRBD2	TRBV27	CATRRTSGSVYEQYF	TGTGCCACTAGGCGGACTAGCGGGAGTGTTTACGAGCAGTACTTC
.	TRBJ2-7	.	TRBV13	CASRIRGNSYEQYF	TGTGCCAGCAGAATCCGGGGGAACTCCTACGAGCAGTACTTC
once	TRBJ2-7	.	TRBV7-3	CASSLTGGNEQYF	TGTGCCAGCAGCTTAACGGGCGGGAACGAGCAGTACTTC